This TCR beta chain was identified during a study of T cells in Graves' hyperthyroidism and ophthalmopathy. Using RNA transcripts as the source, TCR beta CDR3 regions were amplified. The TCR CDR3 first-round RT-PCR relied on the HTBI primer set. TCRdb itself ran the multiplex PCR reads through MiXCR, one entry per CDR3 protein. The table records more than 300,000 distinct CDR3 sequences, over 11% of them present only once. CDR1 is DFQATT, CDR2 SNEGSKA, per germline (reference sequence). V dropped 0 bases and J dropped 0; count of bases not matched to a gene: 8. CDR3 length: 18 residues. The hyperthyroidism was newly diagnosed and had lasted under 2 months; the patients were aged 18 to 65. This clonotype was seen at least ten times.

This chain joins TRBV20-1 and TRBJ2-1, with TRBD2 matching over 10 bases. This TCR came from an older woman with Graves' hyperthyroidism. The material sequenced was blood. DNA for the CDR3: TGCAGTGCTAGAGATACCAGCGGGAGGGTCCCCTCCTACAATGAGCAGTTCTTC. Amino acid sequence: CSARDTSGRVPSYNEQFF.